This TCR beta chain was found in a study of cytomegalovirus exposure and HLA in healthy donors (dated by TCRdb to 2016 to 2017). Regarding the complete study: According to a later analysis, one platform produced both the 100 to 150 validation repertoires and the 666 repertoires of the first cohort. The study aimed to test whether signatures of past pathogen exposure could be identified by cataloging public T cell receptors. In addition to the first cohort of 666 subjects, a separate validation cohort of 120 different subjects was used. To predict cytomegalovirus infection status, the study combined high-throughput TCR immunosequencing, statistical association of individual TCRs with disease status, and machine learning.

The library was made by the immunoSEQ multiplex PCR assay. Turning to the authors' computational methods: To diagnose cytomegalovirus status from the catalog of TCR beta chain sequences, a statistical classification framework was built. This is the immuneACCESS table as TCRdb keeps it, with only in-frame sequences that have V and J called. A part of the clones is gone; compared with another copy, unresolved V genes explain less than half, and the rest is unexplained. Clone size and the V and J calls come from that table; the DNA yielded D and trimming. The sample yields 45,000 to 65,000 clones; roughly nine tenths were counted once. Jointly, the top ten make up around 16% of the sample. From the cysteine up to the phenylalanine, the CDR3 has a length of 16 residues. Only the CDR3 region is kept as DNA, spanning 48 bases read in frame from base 1. CDR1 and CDR2, per the germline V gene (reference sequence), are LNHDA and SQIVND. Trimming leaves V shorter by 6 bases and J shorter by 6 bases, with the junction holding 7 bases beyond the gene matches.

As concerns this clone: The antigen this receptor binds is unknown. No base quality information exists; no much larger clone differs at one position.

General findings and caveats noted by the study authors: Of the cluster scores, approximately 95% were above 0 in a later analysis, which found that TCRs clustered in the first cohort also tended to co-occur in the 95 to 150 validation repertoires. The study gave a list of about 150 TCR beta chains associated with cytomegalovirus. A later analysis had no HLA typing for the validation cohort, so co-occurrence there was scored across all 120 or so repertoires. In both the original and validation cohorts, the classifier was reported to diagnose cytomegalovirus status with high specificity and sensitivity. The authors suggested that the approach could potentially be generalized to other disease states and immunological phenotypes. In vitro tests confirmed that a few of the cytomegalovirus-associated TCR beta chains recognize cytomegalovirus antigens. While some public TCRs were present in many individuals, most TCR sequences turned up only very rarely across donors.

The donors belonged to the validation cohort of over a hundred subjects, which was separate from the roughly 680-subject first cohort. The receptor chain draws on TRBV19 and TRBJ2-1; TRBD2 agrees with 14 junctional bases. This receptor was identified in a woman aged 18-29 years in good health and CMV-seronegative. The sample consisted of PBMCs. The CDR3 protein sequence reads: CASSGTSGRYSNEQFF. The nucleotide sequence is TGTGCCAGTAGCGGGACTAGCGGGAGATACAGCAATGAGCAGTTCTTC.